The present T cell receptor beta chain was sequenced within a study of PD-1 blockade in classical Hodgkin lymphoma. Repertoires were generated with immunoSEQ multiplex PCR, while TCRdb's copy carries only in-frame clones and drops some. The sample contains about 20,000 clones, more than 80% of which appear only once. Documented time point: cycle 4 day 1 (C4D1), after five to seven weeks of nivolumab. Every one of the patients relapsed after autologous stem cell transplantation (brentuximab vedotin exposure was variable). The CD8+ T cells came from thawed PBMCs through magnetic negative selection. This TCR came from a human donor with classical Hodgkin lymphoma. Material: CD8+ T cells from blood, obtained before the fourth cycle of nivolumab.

As DNA, the CDR3 is TGTGCCAGCAGACCCTGGGACAGCGATAGCAATCAGCCCCAGCATTTT. It yields the protein CASRPWDSDSNQPQHF. This chain joins TRBV27 and TRBJ1-5, with 7 bases that match TRBD1. The CDR3 runs 16 residues. Germline CDR1 reads MNHEY; CDR2 reads SMNVEV (reference sequence). V lost 6 bases, J lost 0 bases, and 8 bases stayed unmatched.